The clone carrying this TCR beta chain occurred a few times. This sample is drawn from a study of T cells in Graves' hyperthyroidism and ophthalmopathy. The TCR beta CDR3 regions underwent amplification using RNA transcripts as the source. An initial round of RT-PCR targeting the TCR CDR3 relied on the HTBI primer set. TCRdb reanalysed the multiplex PCR reads using MiXCR and keeps one entry per CDR3 protein. The sample carries hundreds of thousands of distinct CDR3 sequences, around 13% recorded once. The sample consisted of blood. This sequence was found in a young woman with Graves' hyperthyroidism.

This CDR3 reads CASSLAEGTGFYEQYF. The CDR3 DNA sequence: TGTGCCAGCAGCTTAGCCGAGGGGACAGGGTTCTACGAGCAGTACTTC. The chain is built from TRBV11-2 and TRBJ2-7, with TRBD1 matching over 9 bases. With 1 base clipped from V and 3 bases from J, the junction kept 7 bases outside the gene matches. This CDR3 spans 16 amino acids. CDR1 and CDR2 from the germline V gene are SGHAT and FQNNGV.